Presented here are 27 T cell receptor beta chains from one specimen sequenced in a study of T-cell reconstitution after alpha-beta-depleted transplantation in children. Unique molecular identifiers were used to barcode this TCRbeta library. TCRdb re-analysed the PCR reads in MiXCR, keeping a single row per CDR3 protein. Here the sample spans roughly 100,000 distinct CDR3 sequences, 6% being singletons. The sample in question was PBMCs, mostly from graft donor cells, obtained 60 days after TCRalphabeta/CD19-depleted stem cell transplant. The receptors originated from a female patient aged 2-10 years who had a stem cell transplant for Fanconi anemia, so the T cells may come from the graft donor.

This clonotype has ten or more counts. The chain links TRBV29-1 to TRBJ1-4; 8 nucleotides match TRBD1. CDR3 length equals 13 residues. V was pared by 7 bases and J by 5 bases, with 6 bases of the junction left unmatched. Germline assignment: CDR1 SQVTM and CDR2 ANQGSEA. The CDR3 sequence is CSAQGAGNEKLFF. The CDR3 DNA reads as TGCAGCGCCCAGGGGGCGGGAAATGAAAAACTGTTTTTT.

This clonotype was counted ten times or more. Here the CDR3 DNA reads TGCAGTGCTAGAGATCCGCGCAGTGGGGAGCTAGAGACCCAGTACTTC. Its protein is CSARDPRSGELETQYF. The V call is TRBV20-1, the J call TRBJ2-5; D is possibly TRBD2 (5 bases). The CDR3 runs to 16 residues. From germline, CDR1 is DFQATT and CDR2 SNEGSKA (reference sequence). Deletions cut 0 bases from V and 4 bases from J, with 18 bases between.

This clonotype was recorded many times. CDR3 region: CASSFYAMSDFRILEGYEQYF. CDR3 DNA sequence: TGTGCCAGCAGTTTCTATGCTATGTCTGATTTCAGGATTCTGGAGGGTTACGAGCAGTACTTC. This chain uses TRBV28 with TRBJ2-7; TRBD2 might be the D (6 bases). Germline CDR1 reads MDHEN; CDR2 reads SYDVKM. The V end lost 3 bases, the J end lost 4 bases, and 34 bases lay between the germline ends. This CDR3 contains 21 residues.

This clonotype was seen more than once but under ten times. The V call is TRBV7-9, the J call TRBJ2-2, with TRBD1 identical over 7 bases. J lost 5 bases, V lost 1 base, and 7 bases had no gene match. The CDR3 covers 16 residues. Per the germline V gene, CDR1 is SEHNR and CDR2 is FQNEAQ (reference sequence). CDR3 DNA: TGTGCCAGCAGCTTAGGGAGGAACAGGGGAACCGGGGAGCTGTTTTTT. Translation gives CASSLGRNRGTGELFF.

This clonotype was counted ten times or more. The CDR3 sequence is CASSQTTWRKTGETQYF. The CDR3 DNA reads TGCGCCAGCAGCCAAACAACTTGGCGGAAGACAGGAGAGACCCAGTACTTC. The J gene is TRBJ2-5, the V gene TRBV4-1, with D maybe TRBD1 (6 bases). Between the trimmed V and J ends, which lost 2 bases and 4 bases, there was a span of 20 bases. CDR1 is MGHRA and CDR2 is YSYEKL in the germline V gene. CDR3 length: 17 residues.

This clonotype appeared many times. This chain connects TRBV12-3 or TRBV12-4 to TRBJ2-1, with 12 bases aligning to TRBD2. This CDR3 has 15 amino acids. Trimming took 4 bases from V and 4 from J; bases not matched to a gene: 2. The CDR3 here is CASSSGTSGYNEQFF. CDR3 nucleotides: TGTGCCAGCAGTTCCGGGACTAGCGGGTACAATGAGCAGTTCTTC.

This clonotype was observed many times. The chain links TRBV9 to TRBJ1-6; the D gene is possibly TRBD1 (6 bases). The germline gives CDR1 SGDLS, CDR2 YYNGEE. This CDR3 is 17 amino acids long. Trimming removed 0 bases from V and 6 bases from J, with 16 bases in between. CDR3 in amino acids: CASSVAPGGGVNSPLHF. The CDR3 DNA follows: TGTGCCAGCAGCGTAGCCCCGGGAGGGGGGGTTAATTCACCCCTCCACTTT.

This clonotype was seen at least ten times. The genes are TRBV20-1 and TRBJ2-7, with 7 bases fitting TRBD2. This CDR3 region has 15 residues. V was pared by 2 bases and J by 3 bases, with 10 bases of the junction left unmatched. CDR1 DFQATT and CDR2 SNEGSKA come from the germline V gene (reference sequence). Here the CDR3 reads CSARLAGVVNYEQYF. The CDR3 DNA reads as TGCAGTGCTAGACTCGCGGGAGTAGTAAACTACGAGCAGTACTTC.

V gene TRBV20-1 combines with J gene TRBJ2-5, with TRBD1 identical over 8 bases. This CDR3 has 12 amino acids. Per the germline V gene, CDR1 is DFQATT and CDR2 is SNEGSKA (reference sequence). CDR3 nucleotides: TGCAGCGGGGACAGGATACAAGAGACCCAGTACTTC. Translating it yields CSGDRIQETQYF.

V and J are TRBV3-1 and TRBJ2-7; perhaps TRBD2 as D (5 bases). The V end lost 10 bases, the J end lost 4 bases, and 11 bases lay between the germline ends. The CDR3 spans 11 residues. The germline gives CDR1 LGHDT, CDR2 YNNKEL (reference sequence). CDR3 loop: CAICLAYEQYF. CDR3 nucleotide sequence: TGTGCCATCTGTTTAGCGTACGAGCAGTACTTC.

This clonotype was counted ten times or more. CDR3 in DNA: TGTGCCAGCAGCAAAGGGACCTACTCAGGGAAAGAGAACACTGAAGCTTTCTTT. As protein: CASSKGTYSGKENTEAFF. The V gene is TRBV21-1, the J gene TRBJ1-1; the table gives TRBD1 as D, unverified against the DNA. TRBV21-1 is labeled a pseudogene. The CDR3 is 18 amino acids.

This clonotype came up many times. This rearrangement joins TRBV9 to TRBJ2-3; 16 bases align to TRBD2. Germline V gene data show CDR1 as SGDLS and CDR2 as YYNGEE. The CDR3 is made up of 20 amino acids. J lost 0 bases, V lost 0 bases, and 7 bases had no gene match. The CDR3 spells CASSVGSGTSGGASTDTQYF. CDR3 DNA sequence: TGTGCCAGCAGCGTAGGGTCTGGGACTAGCGGGGGGGCTAGCACAGATACGCAGTATTTT.

This clonotype was counted ten times or more. The chain combines TRBV5-1 with TRBJ2-3, with D tentatively TRBD1 (6 bases). The CDR3 is 13 amino acids. V was cut by 6 bases and J by 7 bases, with 15 bases left in between. Per the germline V gene, CDR1 is SGHRS and CDR2 is YFSETQ. CDR3 in amino acids: CASTGTRGNTQYF. The CDR3 DNA is TGCGCCAGCACAGGTACCAGGGGAAATACGCAGTATTTT.

This clonotype has only a few counts. This chain uses TRBV6-5 with TRBJ2-6; 9 nucleotides agree with TRBD1. Trimming at V came to 4 bases and at J to 0 bases, leaving 1 base not matched to a gene. Germline V gives CDR1 MNHEY, CDR2 SVGAGI. The CDR3 contains 16 residues. Written as DNA, the CDR3 is TGTGCCAGCAGTTGGACAGGGGCCTCTGGGGCCAACGTCCTGACTTTC. Its protein product is CASSWTGASGANVLTF.

The V gene is TRBV5-1, the J gene TRBJ2-5, with TRBD2 matching 7 bases. CDR3 length: 15 amino acids. Germline loops: CDR1 SGHRS, CDR2 YFSETQ. V dropped 1 base and J dropped 0; count of bases not matched to a gene: 3. The CDR3 loop reads CASSLLGGYQETQYF. CDR3 nucleotides: TGCGCCAGCAGCTTGTTGGGGGGGTACCAAGAGACCCAGTACTTC.

The V and J genes are TRBV9 and TRBJ2-5, with TRBD2 matching over 10 bases. Germline assignment: CDR1 SGDLS and CDR2 YYNGEE. The V gene end was trimmed by 4 bases and the J gene end by 2 bases; junction bases not matched to a gene: 8. The CDR3 runs 16 residues. The CDR3 spells CASSPRLAGRQETQYF. The CDR3 coding sequence is TGTGCCAGCAGCCCGCGACTAGCGGGTCGGCAAGAGACCCAGTACTTC.

There are many counts of this clonotype. The chain combines TRBV11-2 with TRBJ1-2, with unresolved D. The CDR3 spans 11 residues. In germline, CDR1 is SGHAT, CDR2 FQNNGV. V was clipped by 4 bases and J by 4 bases, with 4 bases between them. The DNA for the CDR3 is TGTGCCAGCAGCTGGGTCTATGGCTACACCTTC. It encodes CASSWVYGYTF.

This chain connects TRBV7-9 to TRBJ2-4; no definite D call. CDR1 and CDR2 (germline): SEHNR, FQNEAQ (reference sequence). The CDR3 contains 13 residues. The ends were cut back, 5 bases at V and 0 bases at J, with 5 bases in the middle. The CDR3 sequence is CASSPLAKNIQYF. In nucleotides, the CDR3 is TGTGCCAGCAGCCCGCTAGCCAAAAACATTCAGTACTTC.

This clonotype was seen ten or more times. This rearrangement joins TRBV28 to TRBJ2-5; the D gene is possibly TRBD2 (6 bases). V was shortened by 5 bases and J by 2 bases, with 18 bases between the two germline ends. Germline V gene data show CDR1 as MDHEN and CDR2 as SYDVKM. The CDR3 is made up of 16 amino acids. This CDR3 is CASSDSSAPGQETQYF. The DNA of the CDR3 is TGTGCCAGCAGTGACTCTAGCGCGCCCGGGCAAGAGACCCAGTACTTC.

Ten or more counts support this clonotype. This sequence joins TRBV29-1 and TRBJ2-5; a possible D gene is TRBD2 (6 bases). The CDR3 has 11 residues. V lost 7 bases and J lost 5, with 11 bases in between. The V gene's germline CDR1 is SQVTM and CDR2 ANQGSEA. The CDR3 loop reads CSAGRGETQYF. CDR3 bases: TGCAGCGCCGGGAGAGGGGAGACCCAGTACTTC.

This clonotype was counted many times. The chain employs TRBV24-1 and TRBJ2-1; 8 nucleotides line up with TRBD2. The J segment lost 2 bases and the V segment lost 4 bases, leaving 6 bases of the junction unmatched. Germline loops: CDR1 KGHDR, CDR2 SFDVKD. The CDR3 is 16 amino acids. The CDR3 nucleotides read TGTGCCACCAGTGACAATAGCGGGAACCCCTACAATGAGCAGTTCTTC. Amino acids: CATSDNSGNPYNEQFF.

V and J are TRBV6-1 and TRBJ1-2, with 8 bases that match TRBD1. The CDR3 loop spans 16 amino acids. The germline V gene encodes CDR1 MNHNS and CDR2 SASEGT. V trimming: 7 bases; J trimming: 2 bases; junction bases outside the gene matches: 12. CDR3: CASNRTGGSVNYGYTF. As DNA, the CDR3 is TGTGCCAGCAACCGTACAGGGGGTAGCGTCAACTATGGCTACACCTTC.

This clonotype came up many times. Here the CDR3 reads CASSQVGGAYNEQFF. The CDR3 coding sequence is TGTGCCAGCAGCCAAGTGGGGGGCGCTTACAATGAGCAGTTCTTC. V gene TRBV3-1 combines with J gene TRBJ2-1, with D perhaps matching TRBD1 or TRBD2 (6 bases each). The length of the CDR3 is 15 residues. Germline lookup yields CDR1 LGHDT and CDR2 YNNKEL (reference sequence). V gave up 1 base and J gave up 4 bases, with 11 bases separating them.

This clonotype appeared many times. The V and J genes are TRBV12-3 or TRBV12-4 and TRBJ2-1; 7 bases map to TRBD2. The ends lost 7 bases at V and 6 bases at J; junction bases unmatched: 12. The CDR3 loop spans 15 amino acids. DNA of the CDR3: TGTGCCAGCACTATGACTAGCCCCGCGGGCAATGAGCAGTTCTTC. Translation: CASTMTSPAGNEQFF.

This clonotype counts as medium-sized. The gene calls are TRBV20-1 and TRBJ1-5, with TRBD1 as a possible D gene (6 bases). This CDR3 comprises 11 residues. From germline, CDR1 is DFQATT and CDR2 SNEGSKA (reference sequence). Trimming cost V 6 bases and J 5 bases, with 8 bases left between them. CDR3 loop: CSARGHQPQHF. The CDR3 DNA follows: TGCAGTGCCAGGGGACATCAGCCCCAGCATTTT.

This clonotype has only a few counts. The V call is TRBV18, the J call TRBJ1-6; TRBD1 aligns across 7 bases. The ends lost 1 base at V and 14 bases at J; junction bases unmatched: 8. The CDR3 consists of 14 residues. Germline CDR1 KGHSH, CDR2 LQKENI. Written as DNA, the CDR3 is TGTGCCAGCTCACCACGGCACAGGGGATCGGCCCTCCACTTT. As protein: CASSPRHRGSALHF.

This clonotype was counted many times. The chain uses TRBV29-1 and TRBJ2-7; TRBD2 agrees at 10 bases. The CDR3 extends over 14 amino acids. V gave up 3 bases and J gave up 3 bases; unmatched junction bases: 5. Per germline, CDR1 SQVTM and CDR2 ANQGSEA. CDR3 DNA sequence: TGCAGCGTTGAGGGCCTAGCGGGAGACTACGAGCAGTACTTC. Its protein product is CSVEGLAGDYEQYF.